This T cell receptor beta chain is drawn from a study of blood T cells in healthy people across ages. CDR1 is KGHSH and CDR2 is LQKENI in the germline V gene. The V end lost 5 bases, the J end lost 6 bases, and 10 bases lay between the germline ends. This CDR3 spans 13 amino acids. Study-wide results and limits: Diversity of TCR beta correlated strongly with naive T cell percentage.

Alongside a J-beta primer mix, a sample-barcoded 5' primer served in a second PCR lasting about 7 to 11 cycles. TCRdb used MiXCR to reprocess the 5' RACE reads, holding one entry per CDR3 protein. Here the sample spans about 760,000 distinct CDR3 sequences, 20% to 25% being singletons. There are a few counts of this clonotype. Its antigen is as yet unknown. The data also belong to a second study, concerning T cells of mothers and their children. Turning to that study: A few healthy Caucasian mothers and their six children were the donors. At a rate of roughly 1.5 ug per 15 ul, cDNA synthesis received all of the extracted RNA.

The V call is TRBV18, the J call TRBJ2-2; D perhaps matches TRBD1 (6 bases). The sequence derives from a boy between 10 and 17 years old in good health. The sample consisted of blood. CDR3 in DNA: TGTGCCAGCTCAAAACAGGGACCCGGGGAGCTGTTTTTT. This sequence encodes CASSKQGPGELFF.